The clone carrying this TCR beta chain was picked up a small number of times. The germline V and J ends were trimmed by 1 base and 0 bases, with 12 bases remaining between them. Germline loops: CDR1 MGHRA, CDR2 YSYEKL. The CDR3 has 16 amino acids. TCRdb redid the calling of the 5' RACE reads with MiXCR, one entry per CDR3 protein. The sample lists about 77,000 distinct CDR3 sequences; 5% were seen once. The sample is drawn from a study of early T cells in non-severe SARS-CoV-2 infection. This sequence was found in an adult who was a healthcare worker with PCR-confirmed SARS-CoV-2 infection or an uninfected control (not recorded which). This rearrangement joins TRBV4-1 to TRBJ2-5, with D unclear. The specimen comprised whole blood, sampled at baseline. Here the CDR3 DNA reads TGCGCCAGCAGCCAAGTGTTCCAAGCGTACCAAGAGACCCAGTACTTC. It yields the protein CASSQVFQAYQETQYF.